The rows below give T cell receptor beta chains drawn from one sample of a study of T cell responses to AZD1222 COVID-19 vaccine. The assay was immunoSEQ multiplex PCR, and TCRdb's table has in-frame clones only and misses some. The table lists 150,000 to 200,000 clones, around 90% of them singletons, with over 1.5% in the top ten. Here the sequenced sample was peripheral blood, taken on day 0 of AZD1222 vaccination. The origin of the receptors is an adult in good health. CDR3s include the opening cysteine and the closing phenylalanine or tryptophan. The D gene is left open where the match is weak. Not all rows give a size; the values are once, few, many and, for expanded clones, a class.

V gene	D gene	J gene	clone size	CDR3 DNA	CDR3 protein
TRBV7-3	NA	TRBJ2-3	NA	TGTGCCAGCAGCAGGGTCAGCTCAGATACGCAGTATTTT	CASSRVSSDTQYF
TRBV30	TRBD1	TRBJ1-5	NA	TGTGCCTGGACCAAAGACAGGGGTTCTTTTAGCAATCAGCCCCAGCATTTT	CAWTKDRGSFSNQPQHF
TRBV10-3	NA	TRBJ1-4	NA	TGTGCCATCAGTGACCCCGGGAGTAATGAAAAACTGTTTTTT	CAISDPGSNEKLFF
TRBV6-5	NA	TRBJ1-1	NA	TGTGCCAGCAGTTCTCGAACAGGTACAGGAGCTTTCTTT	CASSSRTGTGAFF
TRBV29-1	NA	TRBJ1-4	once	TGCAGCGTTGGGAGAGGGCTAGATGAAAAACTGTTTTTT	CSVGRGLDEKLFF
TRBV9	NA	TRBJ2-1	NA	TGTGCCAGCAGCCAAGTAAGGGGAATAGGCGGTGAGCAGTTCTTC	CASSQVRGIGGEQFF
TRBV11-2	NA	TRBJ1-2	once	TGTGCCAGCAGCACCAGGAGTTTCGGCTATGGCTACACCTTC	CASSTRSFGYGYTF
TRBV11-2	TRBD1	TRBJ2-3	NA	TGTGCCAGCAGTCGCTGGACAGGGAGAATGGATACGCAGTATTTT	CASSRWTGRMDTQYF
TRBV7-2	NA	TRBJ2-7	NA	TGTGCCAGCAGCTTAATGTCGGGGGCGGACGAGCAGTACTTC	CASSLMSGADEQYF
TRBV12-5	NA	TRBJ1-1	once	TGTGCTAGTGGTTTGGTACAGTCGGGTTTGGGTGTCATTACTGAAGCTTTCTTT	CASGLVQSGLGVITEAFF
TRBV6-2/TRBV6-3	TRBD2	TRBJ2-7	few	TGTGCCAGCAGTTACCACCGACTAGCGGGAGCTTCCACCCACAGCTACGAGCAGTACTTC	CASSYHRLAGASTHSYEQYF
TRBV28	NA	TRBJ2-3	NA	TGTGCCAGCAGTACTACGGGGGTAGATACGCAGTATTTT	CASSTTGVDTQYF
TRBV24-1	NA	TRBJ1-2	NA	TGTGCCACCAGTGATTTGAGGACGTCATATGGCTACACCTTC	CATSDLRTSYGYTF
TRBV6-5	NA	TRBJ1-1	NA	TGTGCCAGTAGGAGGGACACTGAAGCTTTCTTT	CASRRDTEAFF
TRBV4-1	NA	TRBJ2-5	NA	TGCGCCAGCAGCCAAGATCGGGGGGCGGTTGAAGAGACCCAGTACTTC	CASSQDRGAVEETQYF
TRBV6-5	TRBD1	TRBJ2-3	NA	TGTGCCAGCAGTTACTCTTGGACAGGGTCCACAGATACGCAGTATTTT	CASSYSWTGSTDTQYF